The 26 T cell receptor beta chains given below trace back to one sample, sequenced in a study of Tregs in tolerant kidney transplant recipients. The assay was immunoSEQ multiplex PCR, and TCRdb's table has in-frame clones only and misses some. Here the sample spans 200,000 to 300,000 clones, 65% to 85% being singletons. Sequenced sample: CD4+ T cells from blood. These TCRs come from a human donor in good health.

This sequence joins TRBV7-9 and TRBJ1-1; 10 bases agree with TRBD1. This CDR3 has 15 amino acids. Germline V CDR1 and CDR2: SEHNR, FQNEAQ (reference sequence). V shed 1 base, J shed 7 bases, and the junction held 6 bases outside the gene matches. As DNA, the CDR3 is TGTGCCAGCAGCTTAGAGGGGGGACAGGGGATTGAAGCTTTCTTT. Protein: CASSLEGGQGIEAFF.

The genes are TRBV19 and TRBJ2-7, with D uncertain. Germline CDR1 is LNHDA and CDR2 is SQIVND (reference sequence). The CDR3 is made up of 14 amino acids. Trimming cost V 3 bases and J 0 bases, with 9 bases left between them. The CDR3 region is CASSIDWSSYEQYF. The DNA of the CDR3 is TGTGCCAGTAGTATCGACTGGAGCTCCTACGAGCAGTACTTC. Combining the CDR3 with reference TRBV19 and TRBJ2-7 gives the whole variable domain DGGITQSPKYLFRKEGQNVTLSCEQNLNHDAMYWYRQDPGQGLRLIYYSQIVNDFQKGDIAEGYSVSREKKESFPLTVTSAQKNPTAFYLCASSIDWSSYEQYFGPGTRLTVT.

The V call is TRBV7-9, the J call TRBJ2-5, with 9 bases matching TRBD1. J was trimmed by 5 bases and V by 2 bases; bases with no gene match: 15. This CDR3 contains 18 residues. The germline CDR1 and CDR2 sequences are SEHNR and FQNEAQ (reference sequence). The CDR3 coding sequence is TGTGCCAGCAGCTTATCTCCACATAGGGACAGGGAGGGGGAGACCCAGTACTTC. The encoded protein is CASSLSPHRDREGETQYF.

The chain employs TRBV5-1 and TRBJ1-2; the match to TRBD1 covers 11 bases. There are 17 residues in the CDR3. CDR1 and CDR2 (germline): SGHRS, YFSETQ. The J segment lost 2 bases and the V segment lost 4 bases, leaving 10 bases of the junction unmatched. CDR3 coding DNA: TGCGCCAGCAGCACCCCCGGGACAGGGGGAGTCAACTATGGCTACACCTTC. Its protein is CASSTPGTGGVNYGYTF.

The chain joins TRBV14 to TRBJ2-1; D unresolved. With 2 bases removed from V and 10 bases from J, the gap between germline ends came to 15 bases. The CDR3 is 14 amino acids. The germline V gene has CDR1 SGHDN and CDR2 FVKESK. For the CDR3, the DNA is TGTGCCAGCAGCCAACCCCCGACCAGCCAAGAGCAGTTCTTC. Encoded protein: CASSQPPTSQEQFF.

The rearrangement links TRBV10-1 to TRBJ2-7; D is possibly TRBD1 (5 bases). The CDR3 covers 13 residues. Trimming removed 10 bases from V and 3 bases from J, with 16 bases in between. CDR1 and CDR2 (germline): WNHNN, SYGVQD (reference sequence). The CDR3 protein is CAIKKAGRYEQYF. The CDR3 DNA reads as TGCGCCATCAAAAAGGCAGGGCGCTACGAGCAGTACTTC.

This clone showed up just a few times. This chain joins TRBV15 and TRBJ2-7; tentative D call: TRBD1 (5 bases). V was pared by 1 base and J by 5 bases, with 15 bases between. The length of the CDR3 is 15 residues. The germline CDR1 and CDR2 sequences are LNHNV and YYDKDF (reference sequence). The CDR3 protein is CATSRGQGLTHEQYF. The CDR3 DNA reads TGTGCCACCAGCAGAGGGCAGGGTCTAACCCACGAGCAGTACTTC.

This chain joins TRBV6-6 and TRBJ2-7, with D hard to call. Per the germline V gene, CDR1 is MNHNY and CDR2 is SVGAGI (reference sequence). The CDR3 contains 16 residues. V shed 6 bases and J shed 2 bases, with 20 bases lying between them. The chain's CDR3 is CASSQTYLTSPYEQYF. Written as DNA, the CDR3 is TGTGCCAGCAGCCAGACGTACTTAACCAGCCCCTACGAGCAGTACTTC.

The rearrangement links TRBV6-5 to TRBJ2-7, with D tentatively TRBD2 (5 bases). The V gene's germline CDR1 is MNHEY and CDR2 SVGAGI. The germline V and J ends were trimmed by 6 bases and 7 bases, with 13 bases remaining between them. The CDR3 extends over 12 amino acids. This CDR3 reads CASRRSRGEQYF. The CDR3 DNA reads TGTGCCAGCAGGCGGTCCCGGGGAGAGCAGTACTTC.

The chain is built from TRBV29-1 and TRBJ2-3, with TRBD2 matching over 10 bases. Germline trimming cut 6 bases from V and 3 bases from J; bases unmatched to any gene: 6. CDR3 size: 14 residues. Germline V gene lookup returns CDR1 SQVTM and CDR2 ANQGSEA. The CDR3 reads CSVGVTSGTDTQYF. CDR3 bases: TGCAGCGTGGGGGTGACTAGCGGGACAGATACGCAGTATTTT.

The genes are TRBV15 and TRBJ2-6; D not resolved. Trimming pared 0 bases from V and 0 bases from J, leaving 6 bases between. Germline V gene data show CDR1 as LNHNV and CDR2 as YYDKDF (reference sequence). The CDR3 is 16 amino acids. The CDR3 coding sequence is TGTGCCACCAGCAGAGAGGCGAACTCTGGGGCCAACGTCCTGACTTTC. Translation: CATSREANSGANVLTF.

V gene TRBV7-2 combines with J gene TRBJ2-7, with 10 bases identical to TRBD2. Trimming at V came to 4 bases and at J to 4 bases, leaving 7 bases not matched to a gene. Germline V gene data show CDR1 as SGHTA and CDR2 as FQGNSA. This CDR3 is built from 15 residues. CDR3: CASSSWTSGSYEQYF. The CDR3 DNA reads TGTGCCAGCAGCTCCTGGACTAGCGGCTCTTACGAGCAGTACTTC.

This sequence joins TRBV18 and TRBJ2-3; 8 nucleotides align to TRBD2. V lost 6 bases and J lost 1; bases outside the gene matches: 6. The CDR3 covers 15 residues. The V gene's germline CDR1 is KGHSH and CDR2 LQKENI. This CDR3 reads CASSLTSGRTDTQYF. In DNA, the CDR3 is TGTGCCAGCTCCCTTACTAGCGGCCGCACAGATACGCAGTATTTT.

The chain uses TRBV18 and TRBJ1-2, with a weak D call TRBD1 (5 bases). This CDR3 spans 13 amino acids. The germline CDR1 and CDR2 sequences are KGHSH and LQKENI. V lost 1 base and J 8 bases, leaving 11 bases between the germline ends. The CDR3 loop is CASSPQGRGGYTF. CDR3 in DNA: TGTGCCAGCTCACCACAGGGGAGAGGGGGCTACACCTTC.

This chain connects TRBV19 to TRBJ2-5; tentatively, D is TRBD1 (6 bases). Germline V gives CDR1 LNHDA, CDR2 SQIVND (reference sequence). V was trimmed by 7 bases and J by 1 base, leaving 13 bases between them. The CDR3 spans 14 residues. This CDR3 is CASKPGTTQETQYF. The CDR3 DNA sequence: TGTGCCAGTAAACCCGGGACAACCCAAGAGACCCAGTACTTC.

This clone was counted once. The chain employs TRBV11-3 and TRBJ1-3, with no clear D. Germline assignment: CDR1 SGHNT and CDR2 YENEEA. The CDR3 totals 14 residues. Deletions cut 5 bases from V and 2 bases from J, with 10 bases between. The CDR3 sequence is CASSSASAGNTIYF. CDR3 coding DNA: TGTGCCAGCAGCAGCGCTTCGGCTGGAAACACCATATATTTT.

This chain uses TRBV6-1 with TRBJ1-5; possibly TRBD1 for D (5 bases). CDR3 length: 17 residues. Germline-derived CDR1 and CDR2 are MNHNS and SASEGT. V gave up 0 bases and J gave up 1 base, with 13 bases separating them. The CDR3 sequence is CASSEAIGHLSNQPQHF. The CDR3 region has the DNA TGTGCCAGCAGTGAAGCGATAGGACACCTAAGCAATCAGCCCCAGCATTTT.

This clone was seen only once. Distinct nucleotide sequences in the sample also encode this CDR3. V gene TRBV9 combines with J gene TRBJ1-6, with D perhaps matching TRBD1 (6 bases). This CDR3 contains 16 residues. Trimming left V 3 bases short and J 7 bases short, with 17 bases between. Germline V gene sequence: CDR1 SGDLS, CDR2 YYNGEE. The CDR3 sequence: CASSGGGRGRNSPLHF. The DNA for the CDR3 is TGTGCCAGCAGCGGAGGGGGGCGGGGGCGGAATTCACCCCTCCACTTT.

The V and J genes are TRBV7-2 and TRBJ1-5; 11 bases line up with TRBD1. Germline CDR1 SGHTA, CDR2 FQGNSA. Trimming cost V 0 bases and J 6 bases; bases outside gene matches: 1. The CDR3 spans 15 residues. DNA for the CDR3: TGTGCCAGCAGCTTAGCGGGGACAGGGGGTCAGCCCCAGCATTTT. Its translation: CASSLAGTGGQPQHF.

CDR3: CAISSLRDDEQYF. Here the CDR3 DNA reads TGTGCCATCAGTTCCCTCAGGGACGACGAGCAGTACTTC. The chain carries TRBV10-3 and TRBJ2-7, with D perhaps being TRBD1 or TRBD2 (5 bases each). With 5 bases removed from V and 5 bases from J, the gap between germline ends came to 13 bases. CDR3 length: 13 residues. Germline-derived CDR1 and CDR2 are ENHRY and SYGVKD.

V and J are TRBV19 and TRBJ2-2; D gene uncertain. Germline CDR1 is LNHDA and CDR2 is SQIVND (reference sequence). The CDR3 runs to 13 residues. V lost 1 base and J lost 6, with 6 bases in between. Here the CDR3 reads CASSIAYPGELFF. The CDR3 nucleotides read TGTGCCAGTAGTATAGCCTACCCCGGGGAGCTGTTTTTT. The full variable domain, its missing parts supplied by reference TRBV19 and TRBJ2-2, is DGGITQSPKYLFRKEGQNVTLSCEQNLNHDAMYWYRQDPGQGLRLIYYSQIVNDFQKGDIAEGYSVSREKKESFPLTVTSAQKNPTAFYLCASSIAYPGELFFGEGSRLTVL.

CDR3 in amino acids: CASSPGLAGGSLNEQFF. The DNA of the CDR3 is TGCGCCAGCAGCCCAGGACTAGCGGGAGGGTCCCTCAATGAGCAGTTCTTC. The rearrangement uses TRBV5-1 and TRBJ2-1, with 15 bases matching TRBD2. The CDR3 sequence is 17 residues long. Germline CDR1 SGHRS, CDR2 YFSETQ. The V gene end was trimmed by 4 bases and the J gene end by 6 bases; junction bases not matched to a gene: 8. Full variable domain (remainder filled in from reference TRBV5-1 and TRBJ2-1): KAGVTQTPRYLIKTRGQQVTLSCSPISGHRSVSWYQQTPGQGLQFLFEYFSETQRNKGNFPGRFSGRQFSNSRSEMNVSTLELGDSALYLCASSPGLAGGSLNEQFFGPGTRLTVL.

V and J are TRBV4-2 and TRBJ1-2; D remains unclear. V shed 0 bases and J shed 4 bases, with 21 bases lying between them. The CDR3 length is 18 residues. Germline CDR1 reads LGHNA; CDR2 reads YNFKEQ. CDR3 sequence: CASSQDHLKGSRSYGYTF. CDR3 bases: TGTGCCAGCAGCCAAGATCATCTCAAAGGGAGTCGTAGCTATGGCTACACCTTC.

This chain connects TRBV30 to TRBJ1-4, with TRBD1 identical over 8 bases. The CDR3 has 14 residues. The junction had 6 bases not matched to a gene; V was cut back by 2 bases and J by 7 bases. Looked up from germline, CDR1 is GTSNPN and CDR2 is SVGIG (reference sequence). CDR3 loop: CAWSRTGTSEKLFF. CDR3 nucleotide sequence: TGTGCCTGGAGTAGGACAGGGACGAGTGAAAAACTGTTTTTT. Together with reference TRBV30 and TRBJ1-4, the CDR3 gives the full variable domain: SQTIHQWPATLVQPVGSPLSLECTVEGTSNPNLYWYRQAAGRGLQLLFYSVGIGQISSEVPQNLSASRPQDRQFILSSKKLLLSDSGFYLCAWSRTGTSEKLFFGSGTQLSVL.

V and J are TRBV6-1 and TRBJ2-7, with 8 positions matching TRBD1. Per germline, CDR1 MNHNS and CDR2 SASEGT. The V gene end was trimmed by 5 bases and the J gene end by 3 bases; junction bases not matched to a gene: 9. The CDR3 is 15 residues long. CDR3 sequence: CASSPQGARRYEQYF. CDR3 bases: TGTGCCAGCAGTCCGCAGGGGGCGAGACGCTACGAGCAGTACTTC.

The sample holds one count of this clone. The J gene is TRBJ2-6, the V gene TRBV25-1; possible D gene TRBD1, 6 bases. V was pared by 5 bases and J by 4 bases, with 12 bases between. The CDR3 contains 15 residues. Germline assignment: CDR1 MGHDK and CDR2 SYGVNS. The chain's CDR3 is CASSQRQAGANVLTF. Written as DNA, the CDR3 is TGTGCCAGCAGTCAAAGACAGGCCGGGGCCAACGTCCTGACTTTC.